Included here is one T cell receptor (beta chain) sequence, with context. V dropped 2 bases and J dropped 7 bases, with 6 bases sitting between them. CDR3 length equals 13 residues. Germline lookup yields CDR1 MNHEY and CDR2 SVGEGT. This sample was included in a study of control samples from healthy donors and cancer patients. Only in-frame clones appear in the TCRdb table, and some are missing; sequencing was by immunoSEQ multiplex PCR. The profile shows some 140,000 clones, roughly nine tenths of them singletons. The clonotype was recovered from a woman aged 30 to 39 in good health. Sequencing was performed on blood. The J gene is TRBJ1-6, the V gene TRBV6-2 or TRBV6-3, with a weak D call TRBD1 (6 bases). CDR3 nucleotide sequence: TGTGCCAGCAGTTACGGGACAAATTCACCCCTCCACTTT. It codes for CASSYGTNSPLHF.